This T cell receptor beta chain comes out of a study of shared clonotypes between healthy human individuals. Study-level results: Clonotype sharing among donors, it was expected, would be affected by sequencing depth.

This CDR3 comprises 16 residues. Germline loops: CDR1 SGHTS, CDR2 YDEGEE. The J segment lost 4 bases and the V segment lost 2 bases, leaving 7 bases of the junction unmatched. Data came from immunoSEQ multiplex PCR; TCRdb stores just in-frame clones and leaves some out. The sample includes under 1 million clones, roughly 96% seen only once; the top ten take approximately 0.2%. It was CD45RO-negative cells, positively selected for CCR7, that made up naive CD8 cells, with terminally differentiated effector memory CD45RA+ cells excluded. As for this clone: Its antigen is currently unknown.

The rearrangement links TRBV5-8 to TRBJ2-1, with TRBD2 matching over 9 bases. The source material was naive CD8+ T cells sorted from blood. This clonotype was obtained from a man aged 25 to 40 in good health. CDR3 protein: CASSLWREGGYNEQFF. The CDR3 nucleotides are TGTGCCAGCAGCTTATGGCGGGAGGGCGGGTACAATGAGCAGTTCTTC.